This T cell receptor (beta chain) was identified during a study of blood T cell repertoires in COVID-19. TCRdb's copy holds only in-frame clones and misses some; the assay was immunoSEQ multiplex PCR. The table records 55,000 to 90,000 clones, 81% of them present only once. The V and J ends lost 2 bases and 0 bases respectively, with 11 bases between them. Per germline, CDR1 GTSNPN and CDR2 SVGIG (reference sequence). This CDR3 has 15 residues. The sample consisted of peripheral blood. This chain joins TRBV30 and TRBJ2-1; D ambiguous. This receptor was taken from a woman aged 70 to 79 with acute or convalescent COVID-19. The CDR3 nucleotides read TGTGCCTGGAGTAGCACTGCGAGCTCCTACAATGAGCAGTTCTTC. This gives the protein CAWSSTASSYNEQFF.